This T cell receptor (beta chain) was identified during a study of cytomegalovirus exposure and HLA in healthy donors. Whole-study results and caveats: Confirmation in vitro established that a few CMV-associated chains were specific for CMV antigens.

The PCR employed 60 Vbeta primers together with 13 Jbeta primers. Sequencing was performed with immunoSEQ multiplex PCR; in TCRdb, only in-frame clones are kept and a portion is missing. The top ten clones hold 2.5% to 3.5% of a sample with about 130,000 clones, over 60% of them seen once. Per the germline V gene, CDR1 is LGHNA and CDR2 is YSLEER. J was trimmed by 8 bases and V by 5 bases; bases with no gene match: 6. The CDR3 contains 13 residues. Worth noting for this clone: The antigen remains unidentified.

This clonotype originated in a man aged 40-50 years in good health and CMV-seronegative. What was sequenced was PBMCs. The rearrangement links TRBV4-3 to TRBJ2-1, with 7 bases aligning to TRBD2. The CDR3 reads CASSAGVPHEQFF. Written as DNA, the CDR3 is TGCGCCAGCAGCGCGGGAGTCCCCCATGAGCAGTTCTTC.